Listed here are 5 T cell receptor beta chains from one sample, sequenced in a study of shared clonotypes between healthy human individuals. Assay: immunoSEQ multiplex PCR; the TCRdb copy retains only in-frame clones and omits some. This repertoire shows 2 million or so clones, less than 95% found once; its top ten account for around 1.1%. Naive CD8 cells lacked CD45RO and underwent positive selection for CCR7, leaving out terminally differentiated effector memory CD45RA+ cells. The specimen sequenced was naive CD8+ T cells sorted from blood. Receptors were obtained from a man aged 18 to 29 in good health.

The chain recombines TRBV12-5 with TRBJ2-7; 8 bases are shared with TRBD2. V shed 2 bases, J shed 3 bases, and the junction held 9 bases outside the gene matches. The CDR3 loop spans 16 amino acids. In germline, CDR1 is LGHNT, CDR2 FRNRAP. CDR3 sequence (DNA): TGTGCTAGTGGTTTGCGTAGGACTAGCCTACGCTACGAGCAGTACTTC. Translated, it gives CASGLRRTSLRYEQYF.

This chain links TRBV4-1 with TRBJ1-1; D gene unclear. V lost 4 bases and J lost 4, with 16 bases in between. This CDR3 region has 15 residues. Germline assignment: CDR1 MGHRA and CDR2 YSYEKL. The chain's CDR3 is CASSPLGERVTEAFF. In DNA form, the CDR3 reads TGCGCCAGCAGCCCCCTTGGGGAAAGGGTCACTGAAGCTTTCTTT.

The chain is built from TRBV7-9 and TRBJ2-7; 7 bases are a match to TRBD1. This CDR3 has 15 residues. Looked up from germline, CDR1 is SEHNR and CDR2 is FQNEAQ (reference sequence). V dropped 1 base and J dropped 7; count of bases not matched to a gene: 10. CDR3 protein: CASSLGQGNPREQYF. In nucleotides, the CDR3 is TGTGCCAGCAGCTTAGGACAGGGTAACCCTCGGGAGCAGTACTTC.

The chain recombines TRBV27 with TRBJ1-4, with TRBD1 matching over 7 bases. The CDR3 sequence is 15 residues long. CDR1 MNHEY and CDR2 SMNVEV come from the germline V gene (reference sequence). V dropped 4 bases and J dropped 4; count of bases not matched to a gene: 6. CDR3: CASSSPGQSNEKLFF. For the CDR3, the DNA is TGTGCCAGCAGTTCGCCGGGACAGAGTAATGAAAAACTGTTTTTT.

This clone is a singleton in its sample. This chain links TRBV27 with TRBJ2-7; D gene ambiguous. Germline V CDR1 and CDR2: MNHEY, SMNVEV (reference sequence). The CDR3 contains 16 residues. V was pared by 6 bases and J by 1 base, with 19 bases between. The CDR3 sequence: CASSSKWVLGSYEQYF. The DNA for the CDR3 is TGTGCCAGCAGCTCCAAATGGGTTTTGGGGTCCTACGAGCAGTACTTC.